This T cell receptor beta chain was documented in a study of T-cell reconstitution after alpha-beta-depleted transplantation in children listed by TCRdb under 2016. Notes on the research overall: Using TCR repertoire profiling, the study followed T-cell immune reconstitution in a quantitative way in children after TCRalphabeta/CD19-depleted allogeneic hematopoietic cell transplantation. Broader findings and caveats from the paper: In some patients, high TCRbeta diversity at day 60 was attributed to recipient T cells and intrathymic progenitors that had survived conditioning. Over subsequent months, a decline in hyperexpanded clone frequencies was noted, and after one year, T-cell counts and TCRbeta diversity were mostly ascribed to newly produced T cells. The apparently early alphabetaT-cell count recovery about two months after transplant was reportedly dependent on only several hundred rapidly expanded clones derived from non-depleted graft cells.

There are many counts of this clonotype. What this receptor recognizes is not known. Base-call qualities are not available, and no considerably larger clone is one nucleotide away. Interpreted using the paper, the time point label stands for: day 60 (about 2 months) after transplantation. This specimen's treatment or condition label, interpreted: allogeneic hematopoietic cell transplantation with graft depleted of TCRalphabeta T cells and CD19 B cells. Transplant recipients were children who received TCRalphabeta/CD19-depleted allogeneic hematopoietic cell grafts. CDR1 and CDR2 were assigned from the germline V gene (reference sequence) as SGHKS and YYEKEE. V and J are trimmed by 1 base and 0 bases, and the gene matches miss 7 bases of the junction. Counted from cysteine to phenylalanine, this CDR3 has 18 amino acids. Here the CDR3 DNA is all that survives: 54 bases in frame from base 1. Library construction relied on PCR. The data were produced on an Illumina HiSeq 2500. To normalize quantification of the TCRbeta repertoire, the TCR libraries were built with molecular barcoding that relied on unique molecular identifiers. TCRdb itself trimmed the public reads at Q25 with fastp, ran MiXCR and retained productive beta chains. One record per CDR3 amino acid sequence lists the most common genes and DNA. A total of 85,000 to 120,000 distinct CDR3 sequences appear in this sample, about 5.6% of them only once. The ten largest clones represent 5.5% to 6.5% of the sample.

The sequence was obtained from a female patient under 10 years old who had a stem cell transplant for Fanconi anemia, so the T cells may come from the graft donor. Recombination linked TRBV5-5 to TRBJ2-1, and 10 bases in between align with TRBD2. Material: PBMCs, mostly from graft donor cells, obtained 60 days after TCRalphabeta/CD19-depleted stem cell transplant. The DNA is as follows: TGTGCCAGCAGCTTGAACCTAGCGGGAGCACACTCCTACAATGAGCAGTTCTTC. This encodes CASSLNLAGAHSYNEQFF.